The TCR beta chain under discussion was sequenced for a study of blood T cell repertoires in COVID-19. Across the whole study: Samples came from the United States, Italy and Spain, spanning acute and convalescent COVID-19.

As originally analysed: Reference gene primer amplification in the assay estimated nucleated cell counts. Assay used: immunoSEQ multiplex PCR; TCRdb lists only in-frame clones, some missing. V, J and clone size are taken as reported in that table, and D and trimming were inferred from the DNA itself. The profile shows 210,000 or so clones, just over 85% of them singletons. Germline CDR1 and CDR2: SGHVS and FQNEAQ. After removal of 7 bases from V and 4 bases from J, the junction contained 10 bases not matched to a gene. The CDR3 runs to 16 residues. The receptor was isolated from a man aged 18 to 29 with active or convalescent COVID-19. The gene calls are TRBV7-8 and TRBJ1-1, with 12 bases lining up with TRBD1. Sequenced sample: peripheral blood. This CDR3 reads CASTPLGQGAGTEAFF. CDR3 bases: TGTGCCAGCACCCCCCTGGGACAGGGGGCCGGCACTGAAGCTTTCTTT. Drawing the rest from reference TRBV7-8 and TRBJ1-1, the complete variable domain is GAGVSQSPRYKVAKRGQDVALRCDPISGHVSLFWYQQALGQGPEFLTYFQNEAQLDKSGLPSDRFFAERPEGSVSTLKIQRTQQEDSAVYLCASTPLGQGAGTEAFFGQGTRLTVV.